The clone carrying this T cell receptor (beta chain) was detected a few times. What it binds is not known. These data come from a study of OX40 agonist ivuxolimab in advanced cancers. Across the study: Averaging 60 years in age, with a range of roughly 23 to 85, the cohort was about 86% male. Partial responses were achieved by three patients, one with hepatocellular carcinoma and two with cutaneous melanoma.

The CDR3 runs 13 residues. Looked up from germline, CDR1 is SNHLY and CDR2 is FYNNEI. The ends were cut back, 6 bases at V and 7 bases at J, with 12 bases in the middle. Study conclusions and caveats: In a subset of nonresponders, normalized T-cell clonal expansion was also low.

Assay: immunoSEQ multiplex PCR; the TCRdb copy retains only in-frame clones and omits some. The sample holds about 70,000 clones; approximately 78% are singletons and the top ten take about 5%. The chain is built from TRBV2 and TRBJ2-2, with a possible D match to TRBD2 (5 bases). The sequence came from an adult with an advanced solid tumor such as melanoma, head and neck, liver or kidney cancer. This sample comprised CD4+ or CD8+ T cells sorted from blood, obtained in a trial of the OX40 agonist ivuxolimab. The CDR3 protein is CASRLLENGELFF. The CDR3 region has the DNA TGTGCCAGCAGGTTACTAGAGAACGGGGAGCTGTTTTTT.